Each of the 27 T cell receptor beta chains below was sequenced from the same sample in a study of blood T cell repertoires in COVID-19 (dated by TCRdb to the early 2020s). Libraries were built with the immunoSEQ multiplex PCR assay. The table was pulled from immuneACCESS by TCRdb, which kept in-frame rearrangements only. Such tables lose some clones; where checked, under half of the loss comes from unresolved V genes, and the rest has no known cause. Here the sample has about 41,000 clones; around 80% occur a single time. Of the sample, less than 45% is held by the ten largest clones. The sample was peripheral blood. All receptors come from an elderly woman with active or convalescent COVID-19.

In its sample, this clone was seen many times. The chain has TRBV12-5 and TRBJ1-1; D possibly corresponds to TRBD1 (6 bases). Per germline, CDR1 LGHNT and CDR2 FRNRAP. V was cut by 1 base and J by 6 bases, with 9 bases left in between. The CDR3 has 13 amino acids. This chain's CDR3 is CASGLGRGAEAFF. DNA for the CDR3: TGTGCTAGTGGTTTGGGCAGGGGTGCTGAAGCTTTCTTT. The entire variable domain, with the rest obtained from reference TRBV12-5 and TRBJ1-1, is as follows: DARVTQTPRHKVTEMGQEVTMRCQPILGHNTVFWYRQTMMQGLELLAYFRNRAPLDDSGMPKDRFSAEMPDATLATLKIQPSEPRDSAVYFCASGLGRGAEAFFGQGTRLTVV.

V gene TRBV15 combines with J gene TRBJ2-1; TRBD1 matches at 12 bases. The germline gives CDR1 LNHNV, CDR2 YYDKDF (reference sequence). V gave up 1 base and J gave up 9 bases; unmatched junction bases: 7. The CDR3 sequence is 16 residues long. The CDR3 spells CATSRAWDRGLLEQFF. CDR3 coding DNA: TGTGCCACCAGCAGAGCGTGGGACAGGGGGCTACTTGAGCAGTTCTTC.

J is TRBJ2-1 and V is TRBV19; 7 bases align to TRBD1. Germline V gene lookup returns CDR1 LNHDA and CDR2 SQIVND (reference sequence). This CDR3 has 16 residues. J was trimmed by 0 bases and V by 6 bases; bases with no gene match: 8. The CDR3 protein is CASSRTGPSSYNEQFF. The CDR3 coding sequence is TGTGCCAGTAGCCGGACAGGACCGAGCTCCTACAATGAGCAGTTCTTC.

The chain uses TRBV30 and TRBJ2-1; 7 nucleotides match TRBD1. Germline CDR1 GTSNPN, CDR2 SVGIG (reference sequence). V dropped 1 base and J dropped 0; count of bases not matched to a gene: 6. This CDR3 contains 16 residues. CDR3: CAWSAPGGASYNEQFF. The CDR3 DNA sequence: TGTGCCTGGAGTGCCCCAGGGGGAGCCTCCTACAATGAGCAGTTCTTC.

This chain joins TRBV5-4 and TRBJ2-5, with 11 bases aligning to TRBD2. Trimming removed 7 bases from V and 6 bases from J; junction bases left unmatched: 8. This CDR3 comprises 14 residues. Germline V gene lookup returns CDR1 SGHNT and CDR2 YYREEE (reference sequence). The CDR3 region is CASQLAGVGKTQYF. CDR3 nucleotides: TGTGCCAGCCAACTAGCGGGAGTGGGGAAGACCCAGTACTTC. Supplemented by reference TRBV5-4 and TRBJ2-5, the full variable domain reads ETGVTQSPTHLIKTRGQQVTLRCSSQSGHNTVSWYQQALGQGPQFIFQYYREEENGRGNFPPRFSGLQFPNYSSELNVNALELDDSALYLCASQLAGVGKTQYFGPGTRLLVL.

In DNA, the CDR3 is TGTGCCAGCTCACAACTAGCGGGAGTTCGCACCGGGGAGCTGTTTTTT. Amino acid sequence: CASSQLAGVRTGELFF. The chain has TRBV18 and TRBJ2-2, with 11 bases matching TRBD2. CDR1 and CDR2 from the germline V gene are KGHSH and LQKENI. The V segment lost 4 bases and the J segment 4 bases; nucleotides outside the gene matches: 5. The CDR3 is 16 residues long.

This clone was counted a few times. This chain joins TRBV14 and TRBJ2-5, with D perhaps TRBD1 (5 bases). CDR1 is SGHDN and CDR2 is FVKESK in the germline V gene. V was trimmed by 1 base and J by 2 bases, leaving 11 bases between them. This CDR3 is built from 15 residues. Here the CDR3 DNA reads TGTGCCAGCAGCCAAGGGGGCCGGCCTCAAGAGACCCAGTACTTC. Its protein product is CASSQGGRPQETQYF.

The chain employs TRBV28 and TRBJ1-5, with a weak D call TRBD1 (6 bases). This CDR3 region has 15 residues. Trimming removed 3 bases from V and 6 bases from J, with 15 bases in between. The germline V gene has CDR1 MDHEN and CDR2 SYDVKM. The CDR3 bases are TGTGCCAGCAGTTTTGTAAGGGGGGGTAGTCAGCCCCAGCATTTT. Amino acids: CASSFVRGGSQPQHF.

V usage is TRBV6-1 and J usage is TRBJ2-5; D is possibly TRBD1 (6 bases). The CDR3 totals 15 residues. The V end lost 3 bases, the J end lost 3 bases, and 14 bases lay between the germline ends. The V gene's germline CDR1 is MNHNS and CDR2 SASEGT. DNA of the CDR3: TGTGCCAGCAGTGACCCGCCGGCAGGGGAAGAGACCCAGTACTTC. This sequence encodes CASSDPPAGEETQYF.

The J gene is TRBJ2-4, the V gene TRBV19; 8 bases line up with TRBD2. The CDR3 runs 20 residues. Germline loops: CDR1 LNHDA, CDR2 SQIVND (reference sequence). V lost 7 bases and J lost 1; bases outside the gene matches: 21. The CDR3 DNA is TGTGCCAGTACCAAATCGGCCACGGGCCTAGCGGGCATCGCCAAAAACATTCAGTACTTC. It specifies CASTKSATGLAGIAKNIQYF.

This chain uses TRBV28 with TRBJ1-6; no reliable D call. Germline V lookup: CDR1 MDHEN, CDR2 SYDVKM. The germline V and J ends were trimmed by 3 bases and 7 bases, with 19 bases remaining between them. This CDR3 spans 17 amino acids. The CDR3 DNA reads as TGTGCCAGCAGTTTGCGACCATTTCGAACAGTAAATTCACCCCTCCACTTT. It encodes CASSLRPFRTVNSPLHF. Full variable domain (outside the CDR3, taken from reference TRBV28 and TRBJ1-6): DVKVTQSSRYLVKRTGEKVFLECVQDMDHENMFWYRQDPGLGLRLIYFSYDVKMKEKGDIPEGYSVSREKKERFSLILESASTNQTSMYLCASSLRPFRTVNSPLHFGNGTRLTVT.

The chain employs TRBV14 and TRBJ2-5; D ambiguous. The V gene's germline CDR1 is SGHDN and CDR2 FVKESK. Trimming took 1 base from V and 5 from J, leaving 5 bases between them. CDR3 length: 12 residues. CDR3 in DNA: TGTGCCAGCAGCCAAGTTGCGGAGACCCAGTACTTC. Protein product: CASSQVAETQYF.

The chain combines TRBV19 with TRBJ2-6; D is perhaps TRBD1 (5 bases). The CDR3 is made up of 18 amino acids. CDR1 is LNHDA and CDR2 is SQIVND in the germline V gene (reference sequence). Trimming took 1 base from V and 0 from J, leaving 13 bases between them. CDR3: CASSIVFGANSGANVLTF. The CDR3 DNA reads TGTGCCAGTAGTATAGTGTTTGGGGCCAACTCTGGGGCCAACGTCCTGACTTTC.

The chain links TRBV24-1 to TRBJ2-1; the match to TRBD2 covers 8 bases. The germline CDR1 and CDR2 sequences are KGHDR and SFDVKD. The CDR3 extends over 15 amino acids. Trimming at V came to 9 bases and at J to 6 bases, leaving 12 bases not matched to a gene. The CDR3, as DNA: TGTGCCACCGCCGAAGCGGGAGTAAATTCCAATGAGCAGTTCTTC. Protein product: CATAEAGVNSNEQFF.

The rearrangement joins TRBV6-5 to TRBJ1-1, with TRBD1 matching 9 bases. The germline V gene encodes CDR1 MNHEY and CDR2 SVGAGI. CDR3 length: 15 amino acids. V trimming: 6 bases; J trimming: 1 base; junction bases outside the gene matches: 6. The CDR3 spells CASRTGGSGNTEAFF. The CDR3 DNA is TGTGCCAGCAGGACAGGGGGTAGTGGGAACACTGAAGCTTTCTTT.

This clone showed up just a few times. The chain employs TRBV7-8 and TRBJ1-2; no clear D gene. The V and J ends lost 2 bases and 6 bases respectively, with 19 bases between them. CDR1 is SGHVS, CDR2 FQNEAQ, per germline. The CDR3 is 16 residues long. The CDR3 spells CASSLRVGVRGNGYTF. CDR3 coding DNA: TGTGCCAGCAGCTTACGGGTGGGAGTACGCGGGAATGGCTACACCTTC.

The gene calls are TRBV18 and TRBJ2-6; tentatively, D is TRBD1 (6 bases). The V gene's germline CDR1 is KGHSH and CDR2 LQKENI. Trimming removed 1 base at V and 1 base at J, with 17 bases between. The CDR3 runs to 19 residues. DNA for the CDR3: TGTGCCAGCTCACCACAGCCACCAGGGGTACTATCTGGGGCCAACGTCCTGACTTTC. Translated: CASSPQPPGVLSGANVLTF. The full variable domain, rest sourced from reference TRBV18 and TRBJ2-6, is NAGVMQNPRHLVRRRGQEARLRCSPMKGHSHVYWYRQLPEEGLKFMVYLQKENIIDESGMPKERFSAEFPKEGPSILRIQQVVRGDSAAYFCASSPQPPGVLSGANVLTFGAGSRLTVL.

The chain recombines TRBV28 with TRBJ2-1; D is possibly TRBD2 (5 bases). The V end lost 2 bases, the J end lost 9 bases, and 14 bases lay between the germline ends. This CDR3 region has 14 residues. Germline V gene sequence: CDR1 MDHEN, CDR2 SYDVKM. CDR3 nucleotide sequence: TGTGCCAGCAGTTTACCATCTAGCTTCAGTGAGCAGTTCTTC. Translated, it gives CASSLPSSFSEQFF.

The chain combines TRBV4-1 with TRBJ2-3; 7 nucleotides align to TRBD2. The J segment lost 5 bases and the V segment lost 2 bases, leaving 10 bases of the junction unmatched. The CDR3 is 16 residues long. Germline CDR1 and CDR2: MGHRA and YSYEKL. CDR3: CASSQPRRELGDTQYF. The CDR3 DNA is TGCGCCAGCAGCCAACCGCGGCGGGAGTTGGGAGATACGCAGTATTTT.

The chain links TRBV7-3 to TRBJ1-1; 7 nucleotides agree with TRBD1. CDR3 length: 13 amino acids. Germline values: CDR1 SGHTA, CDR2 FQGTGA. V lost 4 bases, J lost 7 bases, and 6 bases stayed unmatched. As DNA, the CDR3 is TGTGCCAGCAGCTCGGGACAGCGCCGTGAAGCTTTCTTT. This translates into CASSSGQRREAFF.

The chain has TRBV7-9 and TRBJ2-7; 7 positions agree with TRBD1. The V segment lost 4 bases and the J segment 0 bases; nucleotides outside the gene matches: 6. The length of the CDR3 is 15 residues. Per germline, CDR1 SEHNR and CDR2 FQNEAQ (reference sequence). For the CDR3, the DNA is TGTGCCAGCAGCTGGGGGACAGCCAACTCCTACGAGCAGTACTTC. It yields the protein CASSWGTANSYEQYF. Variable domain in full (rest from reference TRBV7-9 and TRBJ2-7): DTGVSQNPRHKITKRGQNVTFRCDPISEHNRLYWYRQTLGQGPEFLTYFQNEAQLEKSRLLSDRFSAERPKGSFSTLEIQRTEQGDSAMYLCASSWGTANSYEQYFGPGTRLTVT.

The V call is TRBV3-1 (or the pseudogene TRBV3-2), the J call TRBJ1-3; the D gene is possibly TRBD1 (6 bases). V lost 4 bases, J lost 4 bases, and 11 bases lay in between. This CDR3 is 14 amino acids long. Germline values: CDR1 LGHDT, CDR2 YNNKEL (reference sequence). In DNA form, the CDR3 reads TGTGCCAGCAGCCTGGGCACAGGGGGAAACACCATATATTTT. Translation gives CASSLGTGGNTIYF.

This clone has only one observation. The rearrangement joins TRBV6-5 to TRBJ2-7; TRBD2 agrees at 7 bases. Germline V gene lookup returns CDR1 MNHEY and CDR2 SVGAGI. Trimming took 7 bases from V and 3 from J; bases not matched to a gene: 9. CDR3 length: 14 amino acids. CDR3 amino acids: CASTPGLLLYEQYF. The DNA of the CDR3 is TGTGCCAGCACACCGGGACTACTTCTCTACGAGCAGTACTTC.

The CDR3 loop is CASSLRGWGEGPQHF. The DNA of the CDR3 is TGTGCCAGCAGTCTTAGAGGGTGGGGAGAAGGTCCCCAGCATTTT. The chain carries TRBV28 and TRBJ1-5; no firm D call. The CDR3 length is 15 residues. CDR1 MDHEN and CDR2 SYDVKM come from the germline V gene. Trimming took off 5 bases at V and 10 bases at J, with 21 bases between the two ends. The entire variable domain, with the rest obtained from reference TRBV28 and TRBJ1-5, is as follows: DVKVTQSSRYLVKRTGEKVFLECVQDMDHENMFWYRQDPGLGLRLIYFSYDVKMKEKGDIPEGYSVSREKKERFSLILESASTNQTSMYLCASSLRGWGEGPQHFGDGTRLSIL.

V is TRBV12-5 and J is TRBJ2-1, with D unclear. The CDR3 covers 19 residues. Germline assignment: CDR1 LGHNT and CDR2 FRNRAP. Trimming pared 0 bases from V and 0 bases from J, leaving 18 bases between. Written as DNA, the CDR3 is TGTGCTAGTGGTTTGGTTCCAAAAAAGACATCCCTCTCCTACAATGAGCAGTTCTTC. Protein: CASGLVPKKTSLSYNEQFF.

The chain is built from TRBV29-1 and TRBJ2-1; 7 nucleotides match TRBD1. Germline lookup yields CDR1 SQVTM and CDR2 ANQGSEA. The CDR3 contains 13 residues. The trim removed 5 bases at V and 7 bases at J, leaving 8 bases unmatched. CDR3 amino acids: CSVLEGARNEQFF. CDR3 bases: TGCAGCGTTTTAGAGGGGGCGCGTAATGAGCAGTTCTTC.

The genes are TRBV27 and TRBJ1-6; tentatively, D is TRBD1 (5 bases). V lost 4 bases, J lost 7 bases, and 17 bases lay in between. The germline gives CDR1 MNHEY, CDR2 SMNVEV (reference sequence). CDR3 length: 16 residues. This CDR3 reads CASSSGGGFENSPLHF. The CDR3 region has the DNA TGTGCCAGCAGTTCCGGGGGGGGTTTTGAAAATTCACCCCTCCACTTT.